The 32 T cell receptor beta chains given below trace back to one sample, sequenced in a study of blood T cell repertoires in COVID-19. Profiled with immunoSEQ multiplex PCR; TCRdb holds only in-frame clones, not every one. This sample has roughly 70,000 clones, with approximately 83% found just once. The sample was peripheral blood. Receptors were obtained from an older woman with acute or convalescent COVID-19.

The chain combines TRBV2 with TRBJ1-6; TRBD1 matches 7 bases. This CDR3 contains 16 residues. The germline gives CDR1 SNHLY, CDR2 FYNNEI. With 6 bases clipped from V and 5 bases from J, the junction kept 10 bases outside the gene matches. The CDR3 sequence: CASRKQGQINNSPLHF. CDR3 DNA sequence: TGTGCCAGCAGGAAACAGGGACAGATAAATAATTCACCCCTCCACTTT. Full variable domain (rest looked up from reference TRBV2 and TRBJ1-6): EPEVTQTPSHQVTQMGQEVILRCVPISNHLYFYWYRQILGQKVEFLVSFYNNEISEKSEIFDDQFSVERPDGSNFTLKIRSTKLEDSAMYFCASRKQGQINNSPLHFGNGTRLTVT.

The chain links TRBV5-1 to TRBJ1-4; TRBD1 agrees at 12 bases. The CDR3 is made up of 19 amino acids. Germline V gives CDR1 SGHRS, CDR2 YFSETQ. With 4 bases clipped from V and 5 bases from J, the junction kept 15 bases outside the gene matches. For the CDR3, the DNA is TGCGCCAGCAGCCTCTCCCCGGGACAGGGGGCTCTTTCGAATGAAAAACTGTTTTTT. Amino acid sequence: CASSLSPGQGALSNEKLFF.

The rearrangement uses TRBV30 and TRBJ2-7; the match to TRBD1 covers 7 bases. Germline assignment: CDR1 GTSNPN and CDR2 SVGIG (reference sequence). The CDR3 spans 14 residues. DNA for the CDR3: TGTGCGTCCACTACAGGGGTACTGGCCTACGAGCAGTACTTC. Residues: CASTTGVLAYEQYF.

As for this clone: This CDR3 is also generated by other DNA sequences in the sample. The chain links TRBV19 to TRBJ2-3, with 9 bases matching TRBD2. Germline CDR1 reads LNHDA; CDR2 reads SQIVND (reference sequence). V shed 3 bases, J shed 1 base, and the junction held 5 bases outside the gene matches. CDR3 size: 16 residues. The CDR3 protein is CASSIGQRGGTDTQYF. The CDR3 DNA follows: TGTGCCAGTAGTATTGGACAGCGGGGGGGCACAGATACGCAGTATTTT.

The chain uses TRBV7-9 and TRBJ1-2; 7 bases map to TRBD1. The CDR3 extends over 14 amino acids. Germline-derived CDR1 and CDR2 are SEHNR and FQNEAQ (reference sequence). Germline trimming cut 4 bases from V and 6 bases from J; bases unmatched to any gene: 8. The CDR3 coding sequence is TGTGCCAGCAGCTCGACGACAGGGATACATGGCTACACCTTC. Amino acid sequence: CASSSTTGIHGYTF.

This chain uses TRBV7-8 with TRBJ2-1; the match to TRBD2 covers 9 bases. Germline V gives CDR1 SGHVS, CDR2 FQNEAQ. Trimming cost V 0 bases and J 4 bases; bases outside gene matches: 4. CDR3 size: 16 residues. CDR3 in DNA: TGTGCCAGCAGCTTAGCTGGGCGGGGGGGGTACAATGAGCAGTTCTTC. Its protein product is CASSLAGRGGYNEQFF.

The chain uses TRBV7-9 and TRBJ2-7; 7 bases are a match to TRBD1. V lost 6 bases, J lost 9 bases, and 14 bases stayed unmatched. There are 14 residues in the CDR3. Germline V gene sequence: CDR1 SEHNR, CDR2 FQNEAQ (reference sequence). CDR3 residues: CASSPTGVPTRQYF. The CDR3 DNA sequence: TGTGCCAGCAGTCCCACAGGGGTTCCTACGAGGCAGTACTTC.

This rearrangement joins TRBV9 to TRBJ1-1; 7 bases line up with TRBD1. The trim removed 2 bases at V and 0 bases at J, leaving 13 bases unmatched. The CDR3 spans 18 residues. The germline gives CDR1 SGDLS, CDR2 YYNGEE. The CDR3 region has the DNA TGTGCCAGCAGCGTTGCAACTACAGGGGCTAGCATGAACACTGAAGCTTTCTTT. It codes for CASSVATTGASMNTEAFF.

The chain joins TRBV10-3 to TRBJ2-3; TRBD2 matches at 9 bases. Losses at the gene ends were 3 bases for V and 1 base for J; bases not matched to a gene: 5. CDR1 ENHRY and CDR2 SYGVKD come from the germline V gene. CDR3 length: 16 residues. This CDR3 reads CAISEGGGAGTDTQYF. The CDR3 region has the DNA TGTGCCATCAGTGAAGGCGGGGGGGCCGGCACAGATACGCAGTATTTT.

This clone was counted a single time. This rearrangement joins TRBV21-1 to TRBJ2-6; TRBD2 is the table's D call, not checked against the DNA. TRBV21-1 is a recognized pseudogene. This CDR3 region has 14 residues. This chain's CDR3 is CASSSGSGANVLTF. The CDR3 DNA reads as TGTGCCAGCAGCTCCGGCTCTGGGGCCAACGTCCTGACTTTC.

V and J are TRBV5-1 and TRBJ1-2; no clear D. There are 15 residues in the CDR3. Trimming took 4 bases from V and 2 from J, leaving 15 bases between them. The germline V gene has CDR1 SGHRS and CDR2 YFSETQ. As DNA, the CDR3 is TGCGCCAGCAGCACCTCGTTGGGAGGGAACTATGGCTACACCTTC. It yields the protein CASSTSLGGNYGYTF.

V gene TRBV4-2 combines with J gene TRBJ2-5, with D unresolved. The CDR3 is 13 residues long. V was shortened by 0 bases and J by 4 bases, with 6 bases between the two germline ends. Germline CDR1 is LGHNA and CDR2 is YNFKEQ. The CDR3 spells CASSQDLRETQYF. CDR3 coding DNA: TGTGCCAGCAGCCAAGATCTGAGAGAGACCCAGTACTTC.

This rearrangement joins TRBV5-6 to TRBJ1-1, with D hard to call. The CDR3 has 15 residues. Trimming cost V 4 bases and J 1 base, with 14 bases left between them. CDR1 and CDR2 from the germline V gene are SGHDT and YYEEEE. This CDR3 reads CASSPLGRENTEAFF. DNA of the CDR3: TGTGCCAGCAGCCCGCTAGGACGGGAGAACACTGAAGCTTTCTTT.

The rearrangement links TRBV5-1 to TRBJ2-1; 12 bases match TRBD2. The V gene's germline CDR1 is SGHRS and CDR2 YFSETQ. This CDR3 region has 16 residues. V shed 4 bases, J shed 8 bases, and the junction held 10 bases outside the gene matches. The CDR3 loop reads CASSPIGLAGGHEQFF. DNA for the CDR3: TGCGCCAGCAGCCCGATCGGGCTAGCGGGGGGGCATGAGCAGTTCTTC.

By share, this clone counts as medium-sized. The chain combines TRBV5-4 with TRBJ1-1, with D possibly matching TRBD1 (5 bases). The CDR3 is made up of 14 amino acids. Trimming took off 2 bases at V and 3 bases at J, with 11 bases between the two ends. Germline CDR1 is SGHNT and CDR2 is YYREEE (reference sequence). For the CDR3, the DNA is TGTGCCAGCAGCTTAGGGCCGGGGGACACTGAAGCTTTCTTT. It encodes CASSLGPGDTEAFF.

The rearrangement links TRBV30 to TRBJ2-3, with D possibly matching TRBD2 (7 bases). Trimming took off 1 base at V and 2 bases at J, with 10 bases between the two ends. The germline V gene encodes CDR1 GTSNPN and CDR2 SVGIG (reference sequence). The CDR3 is made up of 14 amino acids. CDR3 residues: CAWSDGGATDTQYF. CDR3 DNA: TGTGCCTGGAGTGATGGGGGGGCCACAGATACGCAGTATTTT.

J is TRBJ1-2 and V is TRBV9; D is undetermined. The CDR3 consists of 14 residues. V shed 0 bases and J shed 5 bases, with 11 bases lying between them. Looked up from germline, CDR1 is SGDLS and CDR2 is YYNGEE. The CDR3, as DNA: TGTGCCAGCAGCGTAGGTAACAGCCAATATGGCTACACCTTC. Translation: CASSVGNSQYGYTF.

The chain couples TRBV7-2 to TRBJ2-2, with D tentatively TRBD2 (7 bases). Germline loops: CDR1 SGHTA, CDR2 FQGNSA. Trimming stripped 2 bases from V and 0 bases from J, with 16 bases between. The CDR3 runs to 18 residues. The CDR3 loop reads CASSLRGGGFANTGELFF. The CDR3 DNA reads as TGTGCCAGCAGCTTAAGGGGCGGGGGCTTCGCGAACACCGGGGAGCTGTTTTTT.

The rearrangement links TRBV19 to TRBJ1-5; D is unclear. With 2 bases removed from V and 7 bases from J, the gap between germline ends came to 18 bases. The CDR3 is 16 residues long. Germline CDR1 is LNHDA and CDR2 is SQIVND (reference sequence). CDR3 in DNA: TGTGCCAGTAGTATATCGACTGAGCGACTCGGGCAGCCCCAGCATTTT. Residues: CASSISTERLGQPQHF.

The chain combines TRBV2 with TRBJ1-2; weak D call: TRBD1 (6 bases). The V end was cut by 2 bases, the J end by 6 bases, with 7 bases between. Germline CDR1 is SNHLY and CDR2 is FYNNEI. The CDR3 spans 12 residues. The CDR3 reads CASSESGDGYTF. The CDR3 bases are TGTGCCAGCAGTGAATCAGGGGATGGCTACACCTTC.

This rearrangement joins TRBV5-6 to TRBJ1-6; TRBD1 might be the D (5 bases). CDR3 length equals 14 residues. Trimming stripped 2 bases from V and 10 bases from J, with 13 bases between. The germline V gene encodes CDR1 SGHDT and CDR2 YYEEEE. CDR3 DNA: TGTGCCAGCAGCTTATGGTCGGGGGAGTCACCCCTCCACTTT. Its translation: CASSLWSGESPLHF.

This clone was observed once. The chain employs TRBV5-1 and TRBJ1-1, with D unclear. V lost 4 bases and J lost 0, with 10 bases in between. Germline V gene data show CDR1 as SGHRS and CDR2 as YFSETQ. CDR3 length: 14 residues. CDR3 DNA: TGCGCCAGCAGCGTCAACAGCATGAACACTGAAGCTTTCTTT. It is translated as CASSVNSMNTEAFF. The full variable domain, in which reference TRBV5-1 and TRBJ1-1 provide the parts outside the CDR3, is KAGVTQTPRYLIKTRGQQVTLSCSPISGHRSVSWYQQTPGQGLQFLFEYFSETQRNKGNFPGRFSGRQFSNSRSEMNVSTLELGDSALYLCASSVNSMNTEAFFGQGTRLTVV.

V and J are TRBV6-5 and TRBJ1-2; D gene unclear. Looked up from germline, CDR1 is MNHEY and CDR2 is SVGAGI. The CDR3 has 13 amino acids. Between the trimmed V and J ends, which lost 6 bases and 8 bases, there was a span of 16 bases. The CDR3 DNA follows: TGTGCCAGCAGCGGCCAGAGGTCGCAGGGCTACACCTTC. Protein sequence: CASSGQRSQGYTF.

The chain links TRBV6-5 to TRBJ2-1; D may be TRBD1 (7 bases). Germline loops: CDR1 MNHEY, CDR2 SVGAGI. The CDR3 extends over 11 amino acids. The V end lost 4 bases, the J end lost 15 bases, and 13 bases lay between the germline ends. The DNA of the CDR3 is TGTGCCAGCAGTTCTCAGGGGGGCTGGTTCTTC. Encoded protein: CASSSQGGWFF.

This clone has just a few counts. The same CDR3 also results from other DNA sequences found in this sample. The J gene is TRBJ1-1, the V gene TRBV20-1; D not resolved. Germline CDR1 DFQATT, CDR2 SNEGSKA (reference sequence). V gave up 8 bases and J gave up 5 bases, with 12 bases separating them. The CDR3 loop spans 11 amino acids. The CDR3 reads CSTGRGTEAFF. DNA for the CDR3: TGCAGTACTGGGCGCGGGACTGAAGCTTTCTTT.

The chain carries TRBV18 and TRBJ2-5; 9 nucleotides line up with TRBD1. The trim removed 6 bases at V and 2 bases at J, leaving 10 bases unmatched. The germline V gene encodes CDR1 KGHSH and CDR2 LQKENI. The CDR3 is made up of 16 amino acids. CDR3 in amino acids: CASSALWGQGQETQYF. The CDR3 nucleotides read TGTGCCAGCTCCGCCCTGTGGGGACAGGGTCAAGAGACCCAGTACTTC.

The V gene is TRBV5-1, the J gene TRBJ1-2; no reliable D call. CDR1 SGHRS and CDR2 YFSETQ come from the germline V gene. The CDR3 extends over 15 amino acids. V was trimmed by 0 bases and J by 3 bases, leaving 12 bases between them. This CDR3 is CASSLDSPGDYGYTF. The CDR3 DNA reads TGCGCCAGCAGCTTGGACTCCCCCGGGGACTATGGCTACACCTTC.

The rearrangement links TRBV30 to TRBJ2-3; a weak D match, TRBD1 (6 bases). V was clipped by 3 bases and J by 2 bases, with 12 bases between them. This CDR3 region has 14 residues. In germline, CDR1 is GTSNPN, CDR2 SVGIG (reference sequence). CDR3 protein: CAWRDTGTTDTQYF. CDR3 in DNA: TGTGCCTGGAGGGACACAGGGACCACAGATACGCAGTATTTT.

V is TRBV3-1 (or the pseudogene TRBV3-2) and J is TRBJ1-2, with D tentatively TRBD1 (6 bases). This CDR3 spans 14 amino acids. Germline CDR1 and CDR2: LGHDT and YNNKEL (reference sequence). Trimming took off 1 base at V and 8 bases at J, with 14 bases between the two ends. CDR3 residues: CASSQVMGADGYTF. The CDR3 DNA reads as TGTGCCAGCAGCCAAGTAATGGGGGCTGACGGCTACACCTTC.

This chain links TRBV5-1 with TRBJ2-3; perhaps TRBD2 as D (6 bases). The CDR3 has 15 residues. With 0 bases removed from V and 6 bases from J, the gap between germline ends came to 14 bases. Germline V gene lookup returns CDR1 SGHRS and CDR2 YFSETQ. CDR3 in DNA: TGCGCCAGCAGCTTGGGGCCGGGAGCCCCGGATACGCAGTATTTT. Its protein product is CASSLGPGAPDTQYF.

The gene calls are TRBV27 and TRBJ1-2; 10 bases align to TRBD1. From germline, CDR1 is MNHEY and CDR2 SMNVEV (reference sequence). This CDR3 region has 17 residues. V dropped 4 bases and J dropped 3; count of bases not matched to a gene: 11. CDR3 bases: TGTGCCAGCAGTTCCACTCCCCGGGACAGGGGTGACTATGGCTACACCTTC. As protein: CASSSTPRDRGDYGYTF.

The chain joins TRBV15 to TRBJ2-4; weak D call: TRBD1 (6 bases). This CDR3 has 15 residues. The ends were cut back, 0 bases at V and 2 bases at J, with 8 bases in the middle. Germline assignment: CDR1 LNHNV and CDR2 YYDKDF (reference sequence). CDR3 sequence: CATSRDQGTKNIQYF. CDR3 nucleotides: TGTGCCACCAGCAGAGATCAGGGGACCAAAAACATTCAGTACTTC.